This TCR beta chain was recovered during a study of blood T cell repertoires in COVID-19. Study details: Samples taken during acute and convalescent COVID-19 were collected in the United States, Italy and Spain. T cells, B-cell-depleted T cells, or PBMCs supplied cDNA or gDNA.

Per the original data handling: It was from reference gene primer amplification that nucleated cell counts were estimated. The protocol was immunoSEQ multiplex PCR, while the TCRdb copy is restricted to in-frame clones and leaves out a portion. The V and J calls and clone size were taken over from that table, and D and trimming were inferred from the DNA. The sample comprises roughly 120,000 clones, roughly 75% of which are singletons, and about 4.5% rests with the top ten. Germline assignment: CDR1 WSHSY and CDR2 SAAADI. Trimming removed 5 bases at V and 1 base at J, with 11 bases between. This CDR3 is built from 14 residues.

Sequenced sample: peripheral blood. This receptor was obtained from a human donor in a cohort sampled during active or convalescent COVID-19. The J gene is TRBJ2-5, the V gene TRBV10-2; D remains unclear. This CDR3 reads CASSTSIPQETQYF. The DNA for the CDR3 is TGCGCCAGCAGTACATCGATCCCCCAAGAGACCCAGTACTTC.